This T cell receptor (beta chain) was captured by sequencing in a study of T-cell memory formation after mild COVID-19. Study background: The TCR clusters were mostly specific to one donor.

The authors produced TCR alpha and TCR beta cDNA libraries with sample barcodes and UMIs by 5'RACE using constant-segment primers. Each CDR3 protein is one row after TCRdb ran MiXCR on the 5' RACE reads. Seen here are hundreds of thousands of distinct CDR3 sequences, less than 25% observed once, and the top ten hold 7% to 9%. General observations from the study: The pre-infection memory compartment contained some responding clones, suggesting cross-reactive memory joined. Later expanders leaned CD4+, whereas clones that contracted between day 15 and 85 were balanced CD4/CD8.

On this clonotype itself: The antigen is not known.

CDR1 is SEHNR, CDR2 FQNEAQ, per germline (reference sequence). The V end was cut by 5 bases, the J end by 0 bases, with 19 bases between. The CDR3 is 18 residues long. The V and J genes are TRBV7-9 and TRBJ1-4; maybe TRBD1 (5 bases). Material for sequencing was PBMCs or a T cell subset sorted from them (not recorded which). The TCR originated in an adult woman who had mild COVID-19 (a few samples of this study predate the infection). Cell type and time point are not known. CDR3 sequence (DNA): TGTGCCAGCAGCCAGAGGGGTTCGAGGATGGCAACTAATGAAAAACTGTTTTTT. Translating it yields CASSQRGSRMATNEKLFF. The full variable domain, its missing parts supplied by reference TRBV7-9 and TRBJ1-4, is DTGVSQNPRHKITKRGQNVTFRCDPISEHNRLYWYRQTLGQGPEFLTYFQNEAQLEKSRLLSDRFSAERPKGSFSTLEIQRTEQGDSAMYLCASSQRGSRMATNEKLFFGSGTQLSVL.